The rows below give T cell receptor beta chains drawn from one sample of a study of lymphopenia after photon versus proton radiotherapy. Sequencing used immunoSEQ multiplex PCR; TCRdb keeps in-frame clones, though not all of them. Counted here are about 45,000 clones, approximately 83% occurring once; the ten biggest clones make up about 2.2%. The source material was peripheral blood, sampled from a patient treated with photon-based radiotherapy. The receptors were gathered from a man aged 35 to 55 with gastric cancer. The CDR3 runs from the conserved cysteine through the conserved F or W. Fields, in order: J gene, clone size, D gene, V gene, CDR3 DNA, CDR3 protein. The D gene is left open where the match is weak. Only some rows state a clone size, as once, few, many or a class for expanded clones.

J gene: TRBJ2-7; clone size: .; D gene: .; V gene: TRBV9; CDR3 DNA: TGTGCCAGCAGCGTAGGATGGGGGGTTAACGAGCAGTACTTC; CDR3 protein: CASSVGWGVNEQYF
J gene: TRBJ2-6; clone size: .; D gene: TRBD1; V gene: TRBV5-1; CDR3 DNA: TGCGCCAGCAGCTTCCAGGGGGCTGGGGCCAACGTCCTGACTTTC; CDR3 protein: CASSFQGAGANVLTF
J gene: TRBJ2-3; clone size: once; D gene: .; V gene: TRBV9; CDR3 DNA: TGTGCCAGCAGCCCAAACGCCCACACAGATACGCAGTATTTT; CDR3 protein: CASSPNAHTDTQYF
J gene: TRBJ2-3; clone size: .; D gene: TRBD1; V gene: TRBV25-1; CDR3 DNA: TGTGCCAGCAGTGAAACAGGGGGAAAAGGCCCAGATACGCAGTATTTT; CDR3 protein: CASSETGGKGPDTQYF
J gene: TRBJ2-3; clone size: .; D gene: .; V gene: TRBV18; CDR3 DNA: TGTGCCAGCTCACCCAGTAGCACAGATACGCAGTATTTT; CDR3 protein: CASSPSSTDTQYF
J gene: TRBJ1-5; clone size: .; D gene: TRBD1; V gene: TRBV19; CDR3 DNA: TGTGCCAGTAGTACGATCCGCGGACAGGGCGCCGATCAGCCCCAGCATTTT; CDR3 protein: CASSTIRGQGADQPQHF
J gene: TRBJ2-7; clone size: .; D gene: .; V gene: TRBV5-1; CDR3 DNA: TGCGCCAGCAGCCCGAAATCGTACGAGCAGTACTTC; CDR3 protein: CASSPKSYEQYF
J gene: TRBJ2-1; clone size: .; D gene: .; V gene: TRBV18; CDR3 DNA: TGTGCCACCACTCTGGGGGCAGGCCCCGGGAATGAGCAGTTCTTC; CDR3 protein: CATTLGAGPGNEQFF
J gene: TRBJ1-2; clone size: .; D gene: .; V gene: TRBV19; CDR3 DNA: TGTGCCAGTACCGTGGAACCCAACTATGGCTACACCTTC; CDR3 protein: CASTVEPNYGYTF
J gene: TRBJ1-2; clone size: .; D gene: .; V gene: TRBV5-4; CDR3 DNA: TGTGCCAGCAGGGAATGGGTTGAGAGAGGTGGCTACACCTTC; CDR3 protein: CASREWVERGGYTF
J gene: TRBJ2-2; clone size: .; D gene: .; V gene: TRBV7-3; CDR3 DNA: TGTGCCAGCAGCTCGCTCCGGAGGCAGGGGCCCGATGGACCCGGGGAGCTGTTTTTT; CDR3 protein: CASSSLRRQGPDGPGELFF
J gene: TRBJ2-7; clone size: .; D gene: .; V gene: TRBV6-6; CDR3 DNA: TGTGCCAGCGTCTCGCAGGGCCACGAGCAGTACTTC; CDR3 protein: CASVSQGHEQYF
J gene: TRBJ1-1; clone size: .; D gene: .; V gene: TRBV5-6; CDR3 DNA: TGTGCCAGCAGCTTGGGAGTGAACACTGAAGCTTTCTTT; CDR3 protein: CASSLGVNTEAFF
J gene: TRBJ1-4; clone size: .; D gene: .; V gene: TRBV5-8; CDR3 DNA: TGTGCCAGCAGCTTGGGACGGGCAACTAATGAAAAACTGTTTTTT; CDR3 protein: CASSLGRATNEKLFF
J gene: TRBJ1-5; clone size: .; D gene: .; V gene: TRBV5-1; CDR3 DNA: TGCGCCAGCATTTACCGGCAGTGCAATCAGCCCCAGCATTTT; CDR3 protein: CASIYRQCNQPQHF
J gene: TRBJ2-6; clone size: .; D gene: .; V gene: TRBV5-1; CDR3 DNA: TGCGCCAGCAGCGTAGATCCACAGGGGAGGGCTGGGGCCAACGTCCTGACTTTC; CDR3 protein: CASSVDPQGRAGANVLTF
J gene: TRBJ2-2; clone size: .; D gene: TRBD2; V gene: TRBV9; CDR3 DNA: TGTGCCAGCGGAGCGGGGGGGCGGAACACCGGGGAGCTGTTTTTT; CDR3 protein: CASGAGGRNTGELFF
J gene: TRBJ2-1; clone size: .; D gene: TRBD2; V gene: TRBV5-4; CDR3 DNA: TGTGCCAGCAGCTTTAGCGGGGGGGCTTCCTACAATGAGCAGTTCTTC; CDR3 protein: CASSFSGGASYNEQFF
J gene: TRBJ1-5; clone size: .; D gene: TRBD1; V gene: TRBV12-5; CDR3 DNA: TGTGCTAGTGGTTCGGACAGGGGCACTTATAGCAATCAGCCCCAGCATTTT; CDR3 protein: CASGSDRGTYSNQPQHF
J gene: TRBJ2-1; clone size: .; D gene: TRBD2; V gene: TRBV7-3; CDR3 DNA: TGTGCCAGCAGCTTAAGTACTAGCGGTTACAATGAGCAGTTCTTC; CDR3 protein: CASSLSTSGYNEQFF
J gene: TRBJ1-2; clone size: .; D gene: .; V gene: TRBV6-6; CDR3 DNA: TGTGCCACCCAGTTACAGGCAAACTATGGCTACACCTTC; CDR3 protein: CATQLQANYGYTF
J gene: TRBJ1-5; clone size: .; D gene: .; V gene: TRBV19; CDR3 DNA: TGTGCCAGTACCCCGGGACCGACCACCTATAGCAATCAGCCCCAGCATTTT; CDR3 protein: CASTPGPTTYSNQPQHF
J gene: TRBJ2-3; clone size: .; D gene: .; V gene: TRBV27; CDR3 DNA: TGTGCCAGCAGTCTAGGGGGAGATACGCAGTATTTT; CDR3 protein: CASSLGGDTQYF
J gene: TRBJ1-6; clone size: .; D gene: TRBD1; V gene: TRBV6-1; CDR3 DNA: TGTGCCAGCAGTGGGTCGGGACAGTATAATTCACCCCTCCACTTT; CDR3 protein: CASSGSGQYNSPLHF
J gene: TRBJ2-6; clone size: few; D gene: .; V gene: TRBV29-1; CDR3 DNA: TGCAGCGTCCAGTACGGGGCCAACGTCCTGACTTTC; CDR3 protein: CSVQYGANVLTF